This T cell receptor beta chain came from a study of cytomegalovirus exposure and HLA in healthy donors. Across the study: When just under 400 donors were genotyped, roughly four fifths of them were found to fall in the Caucasian-associated ancestry cluster. General observations from the study: Based on reports, TCR beta sequences accurately predicted HLA-A and HLA-B alleles for most subjects. Previous analysis showed most TCR beta V segments were productive about 87% or about 30% of the time. V- and J-gene trimming of TCR beta was linked (in a later analysis) to a missense DCLRE1C variant.

This CDR3 has 14 amino acids. Germline loops: CDR1 SGHTA, CDR2 FQGNSA. V was shortened by 3 bases and J by 5 bases, with 13 bases between the two germline ends. In the case of this clone: Its target is unknown.

The study ran its PCR with 60 Vbeta and 13 Jbeta primers. Using immunoSEQ multiplex PCR, the repertoire was profiled, and TCRdb retains in-frame clones only, with some absent. The sample gives about 190,000 clones, roughly four fifths of which show up once; 2% to 2.5% is in the top ten. The genes are TRBV7-2 and TRBJ2-5; possible D gene TRBD2, 5 bases. The sample consisted of PBMCs. The receptor was derived from a woman aged 25 to 39 in good health and CMV-seropositive. In nucleotides, the CDR3 is TGTGCCAGCAGCTTCAGCACCTCGGGGGAGACCCAGTACTTC. This sequence encodes CASSFSTSGETQYF. Combining the CDR3 with reference TRBV7-2 and TRBJ2-5 gives the whole variable domain GAGVSQSPSNKVTEKGKDVELRCDPISGHTALYWYRQSLGQGLEFLIYFQGNSAPDKSGLPSDRFSAERTGGSVSTLTIQRTQQEDSAVYLCASSFSTSGETQYFGPGTRLLVL.